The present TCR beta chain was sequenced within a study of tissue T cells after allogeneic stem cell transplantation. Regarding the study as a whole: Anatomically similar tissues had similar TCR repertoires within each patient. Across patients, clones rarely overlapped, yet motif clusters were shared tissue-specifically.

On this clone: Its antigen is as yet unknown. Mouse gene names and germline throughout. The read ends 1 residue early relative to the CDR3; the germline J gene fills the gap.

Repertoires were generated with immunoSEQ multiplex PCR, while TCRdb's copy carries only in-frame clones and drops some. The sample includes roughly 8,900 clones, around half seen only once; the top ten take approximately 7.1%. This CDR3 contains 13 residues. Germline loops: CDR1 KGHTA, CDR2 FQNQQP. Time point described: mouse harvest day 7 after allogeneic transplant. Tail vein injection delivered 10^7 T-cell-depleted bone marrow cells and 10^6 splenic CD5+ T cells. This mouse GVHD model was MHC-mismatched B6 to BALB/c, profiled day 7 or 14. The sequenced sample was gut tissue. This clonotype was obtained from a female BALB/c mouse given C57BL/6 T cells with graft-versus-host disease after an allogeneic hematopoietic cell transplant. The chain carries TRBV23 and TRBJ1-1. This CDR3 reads CSSSPGTDTEVFF. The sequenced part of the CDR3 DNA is TGCTCCAGCAGTCCCGGGACGGACACAGAAGTCTTC.